These 28 T cell receptor beta chains were all obtained from the same sample, sequenced in a study of vaccination and CD4 T cells after COVID-19. Researchers used the Oncomine TCR Beta short-read assay to sequence DNA from cultured CD4+ T cells. Using its own MiXCR run on the PCR reads, TCRdb lists one record per CDR3 protein. Of around 6,600 distinct CDR3 sequences in the sample, almost 30% were seen once. Treatment specified: roughly 10-day PBMC culture with coronavirus spike peptide pools or control peptides (ViraFEST assay). The unexposed donor gave CD4+ T cells before the COVID-19 pandemic (2011-2018). These receptors' antigens are unknown. The specimen sequenced was CD4+ T cells from blood, cultured in vitro. The source of these receptors is a human donor in good health.

The genes are TRBV11-2 and TRBJ1-1; maybe TRBD1 (5 bases). V was shortened by 5 bases and J by 3 bases, with 13 bases between the two germline ends. The CDR3 consists of 14 residues. Per germline, CDR1 SGHAT and CDR2 FQNNGV. This CDR3 is CASSRGHPDTEAFF. The CDR3 bases are TGTGCCAGCAGCCGTGGACACCCGGACACTGAAGCTTTCTTT.

This clonotype appeared a few times. The V and J genes are TRBV5-5 and TRBJ1-5, with D uncertain. The CDR3 spans 15 residues. Germline V gives CDR1 SGHKS, CDR2 YYEKEE (reference sequence). V was pared by 4 bases and J by 1 base, with 12 bases between. The CDR3 DNA sequence: TGTGCCAGCAGCCAGCACTGGGTCAGCAATCAGCCCCAGCATTTT. It yields the protein CASSQHWVSNQPQHF. Supplemented by reference TRBV5-5 and TRBJ1-5, the full variable domain reads DAGVTQSPTHLIKTRGQQVTLRCSPISGHKSVSWYQQVLGQGPQFIFQYYEKEERGRGNFPDRFSARQFPNYSSELNVNALLLGDSALYLCASSQHWVSNQPQHFGDGTRLSIL.

This clonotype was seen a few times. V usage is TRBV7-8 and J usage is TRBJ1-1, with D perhaps TRBD1 (5 bases). The CDR3 contains 13 residues. Germline loops: CDR1 SGHVS, CDR2 FQNEAQ. With 5 bases removed from V and 4 bases from J, the gap between germline ends came to 11 bases. The CDR3 region is CASSLRQSTEAFF. The CDR3 nucleotides read TGTGCCAGCAGCCTTAGACAGTCCACTGAAGCTTTCTTT.

Only a few counts were recorded for this clonotype. The chain is built from TRBV19 and TRBJ2-3, with 8 bases that match TRBD1. V dropped 5 bases and J dropped 6; count of bases not matched to a gene: 4. Germline CDR1 and CDR2: LNHDA and SQIVND (reference sequence). The CDR3 spans 13 residues. CDR3 in amino acids: CASSPGDRDTQYF. Written as DNA, the CDR3 is TGTGCCAGTAGTCCCGGGGACAGGGATACGCAGTATTTT.

Only a few counts were recorded for this clonotype. The chain joins TRBV19 to TRBJ1-5; tentatively, D is TRBD1 (6 bases). V gave up 2 bases and J gave up 7 bases, with 12 bases separating them. The CDR3 is 14 amino acids. The V gene's germline CDR1 is LNHDA and CDR2 SQIVND (reference sequence). The CDR3 DNA reads TGTGCCAGTAGTATATGGGCAGGGGAACAGCCCCAGCATTTT. It translates to CASSIWAGEQPQHF. Complete variable domain (other parts from reference TRBV19 and TRBJ1-5): DGGITQSPKYLFRKEGQNVTLSCEQNLNHDAMYWYRQDPGQGLRLIYYSQIVNDFQKGDIAEGYSVSREKKESFPLTVTSAQKNPTAFYLCASSIWAGEQPQHFGDGTRLSIL.

The V and J genes are TRBV6-5 and TRBJ1-5; D uncertain. Per germline, CDR1 MNHEY and CDR2 SVGAGI. Trimming left V 2 bases short and J 3 bases short, with 8 bases between. The CDR3 runs to 14 residues. The CDR3 nucleotides are TGTGCCAGCAGTTACCCGACGAACAATCAGCCCCAGCATTTT. Translating it yields CASSYPTNNQPQHF.

This chain links TRBV6-2 or TRBV6-3 with TRBJ1-4; D ambiguous. This CDR3 spans 12 amino acids. Germline CDR1 reads MNHEY; CDR2 reads SVGEGT. The V and J ends lost 6 bases and 4 bases respectively, with 6 bases between them. In DNA, the CDR3 is TGTGCCAGCAGCCCTGTTAATGAAAAACTGTTTTTT. Its translation: CASSPVNEKLFF.

This clonotype turned up a few times. The V and J genes are TRBV7-6 and TRBJ1-1, with D possibly matching TRBD1 (5 bases). The V gene's germline CDR1 is SGHVS and CDR2 FNYEAQ. CDR3 length equals 14 residues. V lost 1 base to trimming and J lost 5 bases, with 11 bases between them. The CDR3 DNA follows: TGTGCCAGCAGCTTAGTTGGGGAGGGGACTGAAGCTTTCTTT. Amino acid sequence: CASSLVGEGTEAFF.

The table lists this clonotype with a few counts. The genes are TRBV7-2 and TRBJ2-3; 13 bases match TRBD2. Germline CDR1 is SGHTA and CDR2 is FQGNSA. The CDR3 is 17 residues long. Losses at the gene ends were 5 bases for V and 0 bases for J; bases not matched to a gene: 5. CDR3 bases: TGTGCCAGCAGCACTAGCGGGGGGGCGTTCAGCACAGATACGCAGTATTTT. Translating gives CASSTSGGAFSTDTQYF. The full variable domain, in which reference TRBV7-2 and TRBJ2-3 provide the parts outside the CDR3, is GAGVSQSPSNKVTEKGKDVELRCDPISGHTALYWYRQSLGQGLEFLIYFQGNSAPDKSGLPSDRFSAERTGGSVSTLTIQRTQQEDSAVYLCASSTSGGAFSTDTQYFGPGTRLTVL.

There are a few counts of this clonotype. V is TRBV6-1 and J is TRBJ1-2; the D is unclear. The CDR3 runs to 12 residues. Per germline, CDR1 MNHNS and CDR2 SASEGT. Trimming removed 7 bases from V and 6 bases from J, with 12 bases in between. The CDR3 DNA reads TGTGCCAGCAAGACCGGAACCGATGGCTACACCTTC. Its protein is CASKTGTDGYTF.

The chain uses TRBV14 and TRBJ2-5; D not resolved. The germline V gene has CDR1 SGHDN and CDR2 FVKESK. V was cut by 1 base and J by 5 bases, with 11 bases left in between. The CDR3 totals 14 residues. CDR3 bases: TGTGCCAGCAGCCAAGGCTTCGGAAGGGAGACCCAGTACTTC. Translated: CASSQGFGRETQYF. Looking up the rest from reference TRBV14 and TRBJ2-5 gives the full variable domain: EAGVTQFPSHSVIEKGQTVTLRCDPISGHDNLYWYRRVMGKEIKFLLHFVKESKQDESGMPNNRFLAERTGGTYSTLKVQPAELEDSGVYFCASSQGFGRETQYFGPGTRLLVL.

The chain joins TRBV7-6 to TRBJ1-1, with unresolved D. The V end was cut by 2 bases, the J end by 1 base, with 5 bases between. There are 13 residues in the CDR3. Germline V gene sequence: CDR1 SGHVS, CDR2 FNYEAQ. The CDR3 DNA follows: TGTGCCAGCAGCTTACAGGAGAACACTGAAGCTTTCTTT. This encodes CASSLQENTEAFF.

This sequence joins TRBV29-1 and TRBJ2-2, with 7 bases aligning to TRBD2. Germline CDR1 SQVTM, CDR2 ANQGSEA. The CDR3 is 17 residues long. The DNA of the CDR3 is TGCAGTCAGGCGGGGGATTCTAACCCATCGAACACCGGGGAGCTGTTTTTT. Protein sequence: CSQAGDSNPSNTGELFF.

This chain joins TRBV6-2 or TRBV6-3 and TRBJ1-2; D gene unclear. Trimming cost V 4 bases and J 1 base, with 4 bases left between them. CDR3 length: 12 amino acids. Germline lookup yields CDR1 MNHEY and CDR2 SVGEGT. CDR3 residues: CASSSNNYGYTF. CDR3 in DNA: TGTGCCAGCAGTTCGAATAACTATGGCTACACCTTC.

The rearrangement links TRBV7-6 to TRBJ2-7; TRBD1 matches at 8 bases. Germline V gene sequence: CDR1 SGHVS, CDR2 FNYEAQ. This CDR3 contains 15 residues. Unmatched junction bases numbered 7, after V lost 3 bases and J lost 3 bases. CDR3 nucleotide sequence: TGTGCCAGCAGCTTCGGGACAGGAGGTGACTACGAGCAGTACTTC. This gives the protein CASSFGTGGDYEQYF.

V is TRBV7-9 and J is TRBJ2-1, with a weak D call TRBD2 (7 bases). From germline, CDR1 is SEHNR and CDR2 FQNEAQ (reference sequence). The V and J ends lost 5 bases and 14 bases respectively, with 22 bases between them. The CDR3 contains 14 residues. The CDR3 region has the DNA TGTGCCAGCAGCCTTGCCCAGGGGAGGGTGCGTAAGTTCTTC. Translating it yields CASSLAQGRVRKFF.

In its sample, this clonotype was seen a few times. V gene TRBV7-9 combines with J gene TRBJ1-1; unclear D gene. Germline values: CDR1 SEHNR, CDR2 FQNEAQ (reference sequence). This CDR3 has 14 residues. V was shortened by 4 bases and J by 0 bases, with 9 bases between the two germline ends. The CDR3 spells CASSSQRLNTEAFF. The DNA for the CDR3 is TGTGCCAGCAGCTCCCAAAGATTGAACACTGAAGCTTTCTTT.

The chain has TRBV14 and TRBJ2-3; D not resolved. The V end lost 1 base, the J end lost 4 bases, and 3 bases lay between the germline ends. CDR1 SGHDN and CDR2 FVKESK come from the germline V gene. CDR3 length equals 12 residues. The CDR3: CASSQVPDTQYF. The CDR3 DNA sequence: TGTGCCAGCAGCCAAGTCCCAGATACGCAGTATTTT.

A single count supports this clonotype. This chain links TRBV28 with TRBJ2-1; D is possibly TRBD2 (5 bases). Germline CDR1 is MDHEN and CDR2 is SYDVKM. V was shortened by 11 bases and J by 3 bases, with 8 bases between the two germline ends. This CDR3 comprises 11 residues. The CDR3 region has the DNA TGTGCCTCGGCGGGCTACAATGAGCAGTTCTTC. Encoded protein: CASAGYNEQFF.

This clonotype turned up a few times. This chain joins TRBV27 and TRBJ2-7; D remains ambiguous. Germline lookup yields CDR1 MNHEY and CDR2 SMNVEV (reference sequence). The CDR3 has 18 amino acids. V lost 2 bases to trimming and J lost 2 bases, with 22 bases between them. This chain's CDR3 is CASSLSTSSGPSAYEQYF. The CDR3 nucleotides read TGTGCCAGCAGTTTAAGCACCTCCTCCGGGCCCTCGGCCTACGAGCAGTACTTC.

In its sample, this clonotype was seen a few times. This chain uses TRBV6-5 with TRBJ1-2; TRBD1 matches 8 bases. The CDR3 spans 14 residues. Germline V CDR1 and CDR2: MNHEY, SVGAGI. Unmatched junction bases numbered 4, after V lost 2 bases and J lost 5 bases. The CDR3 region has the DNA TGTGCCAGCAGTTACGCCCGGACAGGGTATGGCTACACCTTC. It is translated as CASSYARTGYGYTF.

This clonotype appeared a few times. This chain links TRBV10-3 with TRBJ2-2; 13 nucleotides align to TRBD2. Trimming cost V 10 bases and J 5 bases; bases outside gene matches: 10. The CDR3 has 16 amino acids. Per germline, CDR1 ENHRY and CDR2 SYGVKD. The CDR3 protein is CATRLAGGAGTGELFF. CDR3 nucleotides: TGTGCCACCCGACTAGCGGGGGGCGCGGGGACCGGGGAGCTGTTTTTT.

The genes are TRBV29-1 and TRBJ1-1; a possible D gene is TRBD1 (5 bases). Looked up from germline, CDR1 is SQVTM and CDR2 is ANQGSEA. CDR3 length equals 14 residues. Trimming shortened V by 8 bases and J by 4 bases, and 20 bases separated the two germline ends. The CDR3 DNA reads TGCAGCATAACCAGGGCGGGCCAAGGCACTGAAGCTTTCTTT. Translating it yields CSITRAGQGTEAFF.

This clonotype was observed a single time. J is TRBJ1-3 and V is TRBV7-8, with D unclear. The ends were cut back, 4 bases at V and 0 bases at J, with 10 bases in the middle. Germline V gives CDR1 SGHVS, CDR2 FQNEAQ. There are 15 residues in the CDR3. The CDR3 DNA reads TGTGCCAGCAGCTCAAAAGGGAGCTCTGGAAACACCATATATTTT. Protein sequence: CASSSKGSSGNTIYF.

This clonotype was seen more than once but under ten times. This chain joins TRBV27 and TRBJ2-5, with TRBD1 matching over 8 bases. CDR3 length: 15 residues. V shed 3 bases, J shed 0 bases, and the junction held 3 bases outside the gene matches. CDR1 and CDR2 from the germline V gene are MNHEY and SMNVEV (reference sequence). Here the CDR3 reads CASSFDRGHQETQYF. The DNA for the CDR3 is TGTGCCAGCAGTTTTGACAGGGGCCACCAAGAGACCCAGTACTTC.

This rearrangement joins TRBV11-2 to TRBJ1-5; D gene unclear. CDR1 is SGHAT, CDR2 FQNNGV, per germline. The CDR3 runs to 13 residues. The ends were cut back, 1 base at V and 7 bases at J, with 8 bases in the middle. CDR3 protein: CASSLGSGQPQHF. The CDR3 region has the DNA TGTGCCAGCAGCTTAGGTAGTGGACAGCCCCAGCATTTT. The complete variable domain, with remaining parts taken from reference TRBV11-2 and TRBJ1-5, reads EAGVAQSPRYKIIEKRQSVAFWCNPISGHATLYWYQQILGQGPKLLIQFQNNGVVDDSQLPKDRFSAERLKGVDSTLKIQPAKLEDSAVYLCASSLGSGQPQHFGDGTRLSIL.

This clonotype appeared a few times. The J gene is TRBJ1-1, the V gene TRBV5-1; TRBD1 might be the D (5 bases). Germline lookup yields CDR1 SGHRS and CDR2 YFSETQ. CDR3 length: 15 residues. V lost 5 bases, J lost 5 bases, and 19 bases lay in between. CDR3 coding DNA: TGCGCCAGCAGGTTATCAGGGTGGGGAGAAACTGAAGCTTTCTTT. It translates to CASRLSGWGETEAFF. Together with reference TRBV5-1 and TRBJ1-1, the CDR3 gives the full variable domain: KAGVTQTPRYLIKTRGQQVTLSCSPISGHRSVSWYQQTPGQGLQFLFEYFSETQRNKGNFPGRFSGRQFSNSRSEMNVSTLELGDSALYLCASRLSGWGETEAFFGQGTRLTVV.

The V call is TRBV24-1, the J call TRBJ2-2; D is unclear. This CDR3 spans 15 amino acids. Trimming cost V 3 bases and J 6 bases, with 13 bases left between them. Germline-derived CDR1 and CDR2 are KGHDR and SFDVKD. Here the CDR3 DNA reads TGTGCCACCAGTGATGGACGAGGACCCGCCGGGGAGCTGTTTTTT. Its protein product is CATSDGRGPAGELFF.